The 4 T cell receptor beta chains below all came from one sample that was sequenced in a study of response to subunit inactivated influenza vaccine. Via MiXCR, TCRdb re-called the RT-PCR reads, giving one row per CDR3 protein. This sample has about 650,000 distinct CDR3 sequences; roughly 15% occur once, and the top ten carry less than 8.5%. The sequencing here drew on PBMCs from blood, taken roughly 2 weeks before vaccination. Source of these receptors: a man aged 50 or older who received an inactivated influenza vaccine.

The chain links TRBV6-2 or TRBV6-3 to TRBJ2-1; 8 bases agree with TRBD2. CDR3 length: 16 amino acids. V gave up 2 bases and J gave up 3 bases; unmatched junction bases: 6. CDR1 and CDR2 (germline): MNHEY, SVGEGT. CDR3 region: CASSYGVGGGYNEQFF. The CDR3 DNA is TGTGCCAGCAGTTACGGAGTCGGGGGGGGCTACAATGAGCAGTTCTTC.

The chain uses TRBV18 and TRBJ2-7, with 7 bases that match TRBD1. This CDR3 spans 14 amino acids. Germline values: CDR1 KGHSH, CDR2 LQKENI. J was trimmed by 5 bases and V by 2 bases; bases with no gene match: 6. The CDR3 nucleotides read TGTGCCAGCTCACCAAGGACAGGAGCGGACGAGCAGTACTTC. Translated: CASSPRTGADEQYF. Using reference TRBV18 and TRBJ2-7 for the parts outside the CDR3, the full variable domain is NAGVMQNPRHLVRRRGQEARLRCSPMKGHSHVYWYRQLPEEGLKFMVYLQKENIIDESGMPKERFSAEFPKEGPSILRIQQVVRGDSAAYFCASSPRTGADEQYFGPGTRLTVT.

The CDR3 reads CATGLGNQETQYF. CDR3 DNA sequence: TGTGCCACCGGGTTGGGGAATCAAGAGACCCAGTACTTC. The chain couples TRBV24-1 to TRBJ2-5, with D uncertain. CDR3 size: 13 residues. The V end lost 9 bases, the J end lost 2 bases, and 12 bases lay between the germline ends. From germline, CDR1 is KGHDR and CDR2 SFDVKD.

CDR3: CASSYPRVGENYEQYF. The CDR3 DNA reads as TGTGCCAGCAGTTACCCCCGGGTTGGGGAGAACTACGAGCAGTACTTC. The J gene is TRBJ2-7, the V gene TRBV27; possible D gene TRBD2, 5 bases. Looked up from germline, CDR1 is MNHEY and CDR2 is SMNVEV (reference sequence). This CDR3 is 16 amino acids long. Trimming shortened V by 4 bases and J by 3 bases, and 19 bases separated the two germline ends.